The source of this T cell receptor beta chain is a study of T-cell reconstitution after alpha-beta-depleted transplantation in children. A TCRbeta library incorporating unique molecular identifiers was prepared. TCRdb itself ran the PCR reads through MiXCR, one entry per CDR3 protein. The sample has 700,000 to 950,000 distinct CDR3 sequences; less than 20% are singletons. The study, taken as a whole, reports: One year post-transplant, T-cell counts and diversity were largely derived from T cells produced anew. Several hundred rapidly expanded clones from non-depleted graft cells reportedly supplied alpha-beta T cells about two months post-transplant.

Per the germline V gene, CDR1 is DFQATT and CDR2 is SNEGSKA (reference sequence). V lost 3 bases and J lost 1, with 7 bases in between. The CDR3 extends over 12 amino acids. In the case of this clonotype: The antigen is unknown.

This TCR derives from a male patient younger than 18 who had a stem cell transplant for acute lymphoblastic leukemia, so the T cells may come from the graft donor. V usage is TRBV20-1 and J usage is TRBJ2-7, with D uncertain. Source: PBMCs, mostly from graft donor cells, taken 360 days after TCRalphabeta/CD19-depleted stem cell transplant. The CDR3: CSASWDSYEQYF. Here the CDR3 DNA reads TGCAGTGCTAGCTGGGATTCCTACGAGCAGTACTTC.